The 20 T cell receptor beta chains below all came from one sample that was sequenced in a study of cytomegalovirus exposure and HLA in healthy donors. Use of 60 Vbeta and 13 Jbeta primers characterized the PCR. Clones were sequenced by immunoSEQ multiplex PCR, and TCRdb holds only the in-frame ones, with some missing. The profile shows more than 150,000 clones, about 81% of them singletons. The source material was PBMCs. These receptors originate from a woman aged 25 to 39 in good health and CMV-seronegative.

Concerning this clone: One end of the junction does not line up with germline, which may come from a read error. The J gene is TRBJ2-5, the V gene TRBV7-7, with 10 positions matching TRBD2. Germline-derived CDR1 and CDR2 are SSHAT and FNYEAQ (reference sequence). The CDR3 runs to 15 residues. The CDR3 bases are TGTGCTAGCAGCTCATTAGCGGGAGGCCAAGAGACCCAGTACTTC. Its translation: CASSSLAGGQETQYF. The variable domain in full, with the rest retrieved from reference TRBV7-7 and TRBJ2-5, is GAGVSQSPRYKVTKRGQDVTLRCDPISSHATLYWYQQALGQGPEFLTYFNYEAQPDKSGLPSDRFSAERPEGSISTLTIQRTEQRDSAMYRCASSSLAGGQETQYFGPGTRLLVL.

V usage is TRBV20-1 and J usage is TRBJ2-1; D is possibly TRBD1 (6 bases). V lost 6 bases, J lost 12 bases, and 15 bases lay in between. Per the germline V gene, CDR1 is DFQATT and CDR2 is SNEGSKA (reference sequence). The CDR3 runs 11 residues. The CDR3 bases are TGCAGTGCAAGGGTTCCCAGGGGGCAGTTCTTC. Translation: CSARVPRGQFF.

The CDR3 DNA follows: TGTGCCAGCAGTGACGGGGGAATTTTTAATGAAAAACTGTTTTTT. It is translated as CASSDGGIFNEKLFF. V is TRBV2 and J is TRBJ1-4; possibly TRBD1 for D (5 bases). The CDR3 has 15 residues. Between the trimmed V and J ends, which lost 3 bases and 4 bases, there was a span of 12 bases. Germline assignment: CDR1 SNHLY and CDR2 FYNNEI. Complete variable domain (other parts from reference TRBV2 and TRBJ1-4): EPEVTQTPSHQVTQMGQEVILRCVPISNHLYFYWYRQILGQKVEFLVSFYNNEISEKSEIFDDQFSVERPDGSNFTLKIRSTKLEDSAMYFCASSDGGIFNEKLFFGSGTQLSVL.

In DNA form, the CDR3 reads TGTGCCAGCAGCTTAGCGGCCGGGTTTGAGCAGTTCTTC. Amino acid sequence: CASSLAAGFEQFF. This chain links TRBV7-2 with TRBJ2-1, with D hard to call. The germline V and J ends were trimmed by 0 bases and 9 bases, with 9 bases remaining between them. CDR1 and CDR2 (germline): SGHTA, FQGNSA. The length of the CDR3 is 13 residues.

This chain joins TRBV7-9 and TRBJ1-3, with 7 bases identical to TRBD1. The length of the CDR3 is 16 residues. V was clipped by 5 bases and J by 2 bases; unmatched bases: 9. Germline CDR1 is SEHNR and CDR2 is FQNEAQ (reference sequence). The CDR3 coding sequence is TGTGCCAGCAGCCCAACATTCGGGACAGCTGGAAACACCATATATTTT. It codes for CASSPTFGTAGNTIYF.

CDR3 nucleotides: TGTGCCACCGGGGGGGGCCCTTACAATGAGCAGTTCTTC. Translated, it gives CATGGGPYNEQFF. The V and J genes are TRBV19 and TRBJ2-1; 8 bases fit TRBD2. The J segment lost 4 bases and the V segment lost 10 bases, leaving 6 bases of the junction unmatched. Germline V gene lookup returns CDR1 LNHDA and CDR2 SQIVND (reference sequence). This CDR3 has 13 residues.

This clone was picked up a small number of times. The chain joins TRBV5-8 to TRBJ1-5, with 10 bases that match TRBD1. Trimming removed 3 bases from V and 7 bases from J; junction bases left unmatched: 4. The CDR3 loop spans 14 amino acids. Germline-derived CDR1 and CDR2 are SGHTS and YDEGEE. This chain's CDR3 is CASSWDRGGQPQHF. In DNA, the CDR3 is TGTGCCAGCAGCTGGGACAGGGGTGGACAGCCCCAGCATTTT.

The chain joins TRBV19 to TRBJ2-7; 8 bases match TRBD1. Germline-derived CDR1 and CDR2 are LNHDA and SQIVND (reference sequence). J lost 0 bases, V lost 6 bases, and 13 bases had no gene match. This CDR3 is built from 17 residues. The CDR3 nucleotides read TGTGCCAGTAGCCGATTTACCACAGGGGGAAACTCCTACGAGCAGTACTTC. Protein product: CASSRFTTGGNSYEQYF.

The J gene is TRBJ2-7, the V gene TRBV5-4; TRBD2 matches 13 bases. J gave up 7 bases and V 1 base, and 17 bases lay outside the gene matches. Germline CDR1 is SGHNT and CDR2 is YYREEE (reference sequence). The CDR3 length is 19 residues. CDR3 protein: CASSLWAHWTSGRGEEQYF. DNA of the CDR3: TGTGCCAGCAGCTTGTGGGCCCATTGGACTAGCGGGAGAGGAGAGGAGCAGTACTTC.

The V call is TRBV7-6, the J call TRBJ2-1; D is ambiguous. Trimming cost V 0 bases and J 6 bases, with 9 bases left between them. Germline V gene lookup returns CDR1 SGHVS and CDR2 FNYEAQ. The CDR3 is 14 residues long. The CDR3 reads CASSLARHSNEQFF. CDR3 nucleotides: TGTGCCAGCAGCTTAGCACGACATAGCAATGAGCAGTTCTTC.

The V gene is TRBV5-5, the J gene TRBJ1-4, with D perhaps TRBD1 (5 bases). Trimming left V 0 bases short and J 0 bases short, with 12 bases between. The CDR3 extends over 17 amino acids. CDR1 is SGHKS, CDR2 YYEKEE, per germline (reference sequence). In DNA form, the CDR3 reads TGTGCCAGCAGCTTGGGGCAGGGAGGATCAACTAATGAAAAACTGTTTTTT. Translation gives CASSLGQGGSTNEKLFF.

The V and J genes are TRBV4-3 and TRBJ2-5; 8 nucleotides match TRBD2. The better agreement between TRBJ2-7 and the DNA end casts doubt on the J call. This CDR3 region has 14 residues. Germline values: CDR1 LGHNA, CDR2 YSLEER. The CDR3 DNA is TGCGCCAGCAGCCAAGTAGCGGGACGGGGCGAGCAGTACTTC. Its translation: CASSQVAGRGEQYF.

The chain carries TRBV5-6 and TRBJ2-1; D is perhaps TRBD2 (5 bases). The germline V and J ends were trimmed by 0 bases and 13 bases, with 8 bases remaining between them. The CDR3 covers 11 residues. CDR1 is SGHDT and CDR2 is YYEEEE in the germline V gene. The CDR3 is CASSLEGAQFF. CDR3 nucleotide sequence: TGTGCCAGCAGCTTGGAGGGAGCTCAGTTCTTC.

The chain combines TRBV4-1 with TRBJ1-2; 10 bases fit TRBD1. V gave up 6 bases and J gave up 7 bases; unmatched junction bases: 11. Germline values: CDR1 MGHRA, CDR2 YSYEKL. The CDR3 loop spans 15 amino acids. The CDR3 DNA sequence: TGCGCCAGCAGGAGCCCGGGACAGGGGCCCAGTGGCTACACCTTC. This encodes CASRSPGQGPSGYTF.

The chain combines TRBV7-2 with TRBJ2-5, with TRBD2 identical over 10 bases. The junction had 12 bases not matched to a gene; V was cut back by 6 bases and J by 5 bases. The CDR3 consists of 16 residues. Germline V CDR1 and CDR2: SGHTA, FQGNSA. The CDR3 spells CASSFGTSAPVETQYF. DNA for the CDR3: TGTGCCAGCAGTTTCGGGACTAGCGCGCCGGTCGAGACCCAGTACTTC.

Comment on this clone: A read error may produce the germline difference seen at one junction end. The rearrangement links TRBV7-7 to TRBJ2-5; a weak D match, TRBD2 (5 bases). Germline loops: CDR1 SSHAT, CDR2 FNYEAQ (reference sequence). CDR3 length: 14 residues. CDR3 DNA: TGTGCTAGCAGCTTAGCCGGGAACCAAGAGACCCAGTACTTC. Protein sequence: CASSLAGNQETQYF. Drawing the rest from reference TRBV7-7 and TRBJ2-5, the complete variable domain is GAGVSQSPRYKVTKRGQDVTLRCDPISSHATLYWYQQALGQGPEFLTYFNYEAQPDKSGLPSDRFSAERPEGSISTLTIQRTEQRDSAMYRCASSLAGNQETQYFGPGTRLLVL.

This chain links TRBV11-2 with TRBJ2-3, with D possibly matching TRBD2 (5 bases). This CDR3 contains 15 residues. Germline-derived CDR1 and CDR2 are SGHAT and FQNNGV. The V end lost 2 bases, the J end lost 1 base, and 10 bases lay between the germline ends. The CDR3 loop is CASSLWELGTDTQYF. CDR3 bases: TGTGCCAGCAGCTTATGGGAGTTGGGCACAGATACGCAGTATTTT.

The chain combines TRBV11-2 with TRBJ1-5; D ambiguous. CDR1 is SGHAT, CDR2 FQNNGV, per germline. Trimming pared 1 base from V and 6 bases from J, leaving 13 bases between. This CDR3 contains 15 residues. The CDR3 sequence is CASSLAGGEGQPQHF. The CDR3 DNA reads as TGTGCCAGCAGCTTAGCAGGCGGGGAAGGTCAGCCCCAGCATTTT. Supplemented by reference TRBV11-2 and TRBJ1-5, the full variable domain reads EAGVAQSPRYKIIEKRQSVAFWCNPISGHATLYWYQQILGQGPKLLIQFQNNGVVDDSQLPKDRFSAERLKGVDSTLKIQPAKLEDSAVYLCASSLAGGEGQPQHFGDGTRLSIL.

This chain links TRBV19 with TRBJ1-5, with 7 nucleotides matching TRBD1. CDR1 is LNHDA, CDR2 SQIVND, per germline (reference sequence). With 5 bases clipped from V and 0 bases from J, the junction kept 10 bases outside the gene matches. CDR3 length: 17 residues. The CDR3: CASSDRGTAYSNQPQHF. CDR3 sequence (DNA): TGTGCCAGTAGTGACCGAGGGACAGCATATAGCAATCAGCCCCAGCATTTT.

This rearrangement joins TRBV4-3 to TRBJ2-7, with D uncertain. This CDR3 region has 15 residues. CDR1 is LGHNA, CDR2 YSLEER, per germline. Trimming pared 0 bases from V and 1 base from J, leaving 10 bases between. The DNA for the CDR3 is TGCGCCAGCAGCCAAGATCGGTCCAGGTCCTACGAGCAGTACTTC. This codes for CASSQDRSRSYEQYF.